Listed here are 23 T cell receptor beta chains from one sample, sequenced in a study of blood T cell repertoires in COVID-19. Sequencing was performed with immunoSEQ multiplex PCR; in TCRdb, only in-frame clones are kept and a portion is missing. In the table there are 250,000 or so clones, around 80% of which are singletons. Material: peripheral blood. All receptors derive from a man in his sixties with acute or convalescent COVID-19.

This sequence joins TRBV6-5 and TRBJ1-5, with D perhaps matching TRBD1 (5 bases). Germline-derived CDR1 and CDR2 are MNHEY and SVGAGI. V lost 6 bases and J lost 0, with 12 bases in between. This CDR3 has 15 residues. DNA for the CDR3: TGTGCCAGCAGGGTTTCGGGGGATAGCAATCAGCCCCAGCATTTT. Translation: CASRVSGDSNQPQHF.

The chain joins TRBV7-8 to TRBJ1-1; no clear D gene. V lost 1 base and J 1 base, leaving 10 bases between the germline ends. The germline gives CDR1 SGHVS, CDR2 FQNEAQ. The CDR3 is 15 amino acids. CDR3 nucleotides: TGTGCCAGCAGCTTAGTTAACACCCAGAACACTGAAGCTTTCTTT. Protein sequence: CASSLVNTQNTEAFF.

This CDR3 is CASSGTGTGDLALHF. In DNA form, the CDR3 reads TGTGCCAGCAGTGGAACCGGGACAGGGGATCTGGCCCTCCACTTT. The chain links TRBV25-1 to TRBJ1-6, with 10 bases matching TRBD1. The CDR3 loop spans 15 amino acids. Germline trimming cut 4 bases from V and 14 bases from J; bases unmatched to any gene: 11. The germline CDR1 and CDR2 sequences are MGHDK and SYGVNS.

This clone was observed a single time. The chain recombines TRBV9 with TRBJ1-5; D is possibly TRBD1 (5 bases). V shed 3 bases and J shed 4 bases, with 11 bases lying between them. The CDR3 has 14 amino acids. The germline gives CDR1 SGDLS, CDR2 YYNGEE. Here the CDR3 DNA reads TGTGCCAGCAGCGGGACGGCAGGGAATCAGCCCCAGCATTTT. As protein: CASSGTAGNQPQHF.

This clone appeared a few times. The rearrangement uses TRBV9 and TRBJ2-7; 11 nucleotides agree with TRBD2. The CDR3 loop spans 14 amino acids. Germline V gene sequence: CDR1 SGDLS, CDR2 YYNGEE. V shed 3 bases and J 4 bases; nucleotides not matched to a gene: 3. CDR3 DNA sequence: TGTGCCAGCAGCGCCGGGACTAGCGGTTACGAGCAGTACTTC. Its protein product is CASSAGTSGYEQYF.

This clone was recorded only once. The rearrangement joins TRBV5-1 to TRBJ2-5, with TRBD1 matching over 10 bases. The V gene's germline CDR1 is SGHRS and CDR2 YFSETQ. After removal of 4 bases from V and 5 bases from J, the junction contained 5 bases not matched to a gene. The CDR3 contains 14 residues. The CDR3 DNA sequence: TGCGCCAGCAGCCCCGGGACAGGGGTTGAGACCCAGTACTTC. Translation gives CASSPGTGVETQYF.

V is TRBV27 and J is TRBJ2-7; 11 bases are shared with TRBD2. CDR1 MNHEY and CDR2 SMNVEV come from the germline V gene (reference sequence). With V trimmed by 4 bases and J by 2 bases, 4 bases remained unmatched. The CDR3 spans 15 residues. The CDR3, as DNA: TGTGCCAGCAGTTCTGGGACTAGCGGAGCCTACGAGCAGTACTTC. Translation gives CASSSGTSGAYEQYF.

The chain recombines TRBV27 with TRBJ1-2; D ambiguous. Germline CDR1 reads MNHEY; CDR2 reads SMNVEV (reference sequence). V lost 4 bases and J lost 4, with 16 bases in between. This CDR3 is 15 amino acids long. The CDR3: CASSSRGGPSYGYTF. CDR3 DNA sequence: TGTGCCAGCAGTTCCCGGGGTGGCCCAAGCTATGGCTACACCTTC.

The CDR3 loop reads CASSLGRTLGGEKLFF. The CDR3 bases are TGTGCCAGCAGCTTAGGGCGGACCCTCGGGGGTGAAAAACTGTTTTTT. The chain is built from TRBV7-2 and TRBJ1-4, with TRBD1 as a possible D gene (5 bases). The germline V gene encodes CDR1 SGHTA and CDR2 FQGNSA. The CDR3 totals 16 residues. V lost 1 base and J 7 bases, leaving 16 bases between the germline ends.

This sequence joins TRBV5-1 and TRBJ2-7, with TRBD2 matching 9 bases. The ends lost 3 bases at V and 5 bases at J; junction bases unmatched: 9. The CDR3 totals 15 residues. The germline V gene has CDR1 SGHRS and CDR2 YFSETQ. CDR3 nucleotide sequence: TGCGCCAGCAGCTACACGGGACTAGCTGGCGACGAGCAGTACTTC. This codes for CASSYTGLAGDEQYF. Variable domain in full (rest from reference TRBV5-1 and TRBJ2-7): KAGVTQTPRYLIKTRGQQVTLSCSPISGHRSVSWYQQTPGQGLQFLFEYFSETQRNKGNFPGRFSGRQFSNSRSEMNVSTLELGDSALYLCASSYTGLAGDEQYFGPGTRLTVT.

The CDR3 DNA reads TGTGCCAGCTCACCTACAGGGGGCGCAGATACGCAGTATTTT. This codes for CASSPTGGADTQYF. This rearrangement joins TRBV18 to TRBJ2-3, with 9 positions matching TRBD1. J was trimmed by 4 bases and V by 3 bases; bases with no gene match: 2. The CDR3 extends over 14 amino acids. CDR1 KGHSH and CDR2 LQKENI come from the germline V gene.

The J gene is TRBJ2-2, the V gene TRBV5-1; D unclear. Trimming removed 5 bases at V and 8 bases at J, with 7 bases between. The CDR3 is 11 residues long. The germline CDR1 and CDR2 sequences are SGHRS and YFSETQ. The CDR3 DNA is TGCGCCAGCAGGTTACTGGGGGAGCTGTTTTTT. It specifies CASRLLGELFF.

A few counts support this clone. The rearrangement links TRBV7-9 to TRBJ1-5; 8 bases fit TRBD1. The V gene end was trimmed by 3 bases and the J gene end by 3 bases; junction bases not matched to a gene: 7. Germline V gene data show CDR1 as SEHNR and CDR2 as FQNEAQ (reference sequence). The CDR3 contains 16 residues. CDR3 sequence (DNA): TGTGCCAGCAGCTTGGGGACAGGAAGGATCAATCAGCCCCAGCATTTT. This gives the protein CASSLGTGRINQPQHF.

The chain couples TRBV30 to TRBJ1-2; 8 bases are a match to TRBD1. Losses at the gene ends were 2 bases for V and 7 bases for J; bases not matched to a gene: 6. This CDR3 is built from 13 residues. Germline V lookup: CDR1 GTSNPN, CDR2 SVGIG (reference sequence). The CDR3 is CAWSQQGEGGYTF. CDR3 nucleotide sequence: TGTGCCTGGAGTCAACAGGGGGAAGGTGGCTACACCTTC.

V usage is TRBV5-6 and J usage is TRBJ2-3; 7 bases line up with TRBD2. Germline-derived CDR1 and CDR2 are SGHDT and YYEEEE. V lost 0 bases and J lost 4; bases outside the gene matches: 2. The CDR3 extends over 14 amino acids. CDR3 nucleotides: TGTGCCAGCAGCTTGGGCGGGAGCCCAGATACGCAGTATTTT. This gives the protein CASSLGGSPDTQYF.

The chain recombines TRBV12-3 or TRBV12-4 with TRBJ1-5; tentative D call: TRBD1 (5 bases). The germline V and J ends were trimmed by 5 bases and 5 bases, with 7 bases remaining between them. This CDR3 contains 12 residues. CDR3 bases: TGTGCCAGCAGTAGCAGGGATCAGCCCCAGCATTTT. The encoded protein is CASSSRDQPQHF.

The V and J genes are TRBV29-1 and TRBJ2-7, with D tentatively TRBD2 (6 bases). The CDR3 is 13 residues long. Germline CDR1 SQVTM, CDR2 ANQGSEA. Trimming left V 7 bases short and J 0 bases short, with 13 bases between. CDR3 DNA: TGCAGCGCCGCCGGGACTGACTCCTACGAGCAGTACTTC. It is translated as CSAAGTDSYEQYF.

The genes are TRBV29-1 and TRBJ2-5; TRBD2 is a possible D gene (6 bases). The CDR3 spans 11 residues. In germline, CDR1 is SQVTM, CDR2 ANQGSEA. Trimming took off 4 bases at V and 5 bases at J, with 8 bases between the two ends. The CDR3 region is CSVGGKETQYF. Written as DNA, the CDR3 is TGCAGCGTTGGCGGGAAGGAGACCCAGTACTTC.

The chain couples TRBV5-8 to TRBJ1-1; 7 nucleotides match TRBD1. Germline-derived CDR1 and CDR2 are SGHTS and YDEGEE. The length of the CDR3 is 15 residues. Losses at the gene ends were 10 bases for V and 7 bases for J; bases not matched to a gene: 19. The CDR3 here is CAFTGTASSEFEAFF. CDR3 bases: TGTGCCTTTACCGGGACAGCCAGTTCCGAGTTTGAAGCTTTCTTT.

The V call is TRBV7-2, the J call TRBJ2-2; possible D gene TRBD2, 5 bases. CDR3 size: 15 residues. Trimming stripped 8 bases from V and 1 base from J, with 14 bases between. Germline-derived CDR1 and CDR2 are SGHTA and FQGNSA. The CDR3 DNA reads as TGTGCCAGCGCCTGGAGGTCAGGGAACACCGGGGAGCTGTTTTTT. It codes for CASAWRSGNTGELFF.

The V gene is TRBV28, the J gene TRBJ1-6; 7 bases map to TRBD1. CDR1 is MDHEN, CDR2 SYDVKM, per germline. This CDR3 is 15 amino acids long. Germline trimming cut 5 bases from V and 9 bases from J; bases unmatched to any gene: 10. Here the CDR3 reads CASSQPTGVTSPLHF. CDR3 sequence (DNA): TGTGCCAGCAGTCAACCCACAGGGGTGACTTCACCCCTCCACTTT.

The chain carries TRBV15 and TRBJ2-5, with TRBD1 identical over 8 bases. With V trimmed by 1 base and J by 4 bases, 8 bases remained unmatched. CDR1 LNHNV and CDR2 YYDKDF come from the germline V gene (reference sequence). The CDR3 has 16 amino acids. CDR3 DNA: TGTGCCACCAGCAGAGGGCCCCGGACAGGGACAGAGACCCAGTACTTC. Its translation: CATSRGPRTGTETQYF.

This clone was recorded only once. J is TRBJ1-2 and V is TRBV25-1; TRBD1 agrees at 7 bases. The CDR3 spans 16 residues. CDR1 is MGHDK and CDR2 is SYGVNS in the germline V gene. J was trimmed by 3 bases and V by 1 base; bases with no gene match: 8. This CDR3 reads CASSESDRDRYYGYTF. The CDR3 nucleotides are TGTGCCAGCAGTGAATCCGACCGGGACAGATACTATGGCTACACCTTC.